This is a list of T cell receptor beta chains from one sample in a study of a mutant IDH1 vaccine in newly diagnosed glioma. Antigen specificity for these receptors is unknown. Profiled with immunoSEQ multiplex PCR; TCRdb holds only in-frame clones, not every one. The top ten clones hold roughly 15% of a sample with 25,000 to 30,000 clones, 82% of them seen once. Sequences were derived from PBMCs, sampled from a glioma patient whose treatment included an IDH1 peptide vaccine. The receptors stem from a woman aged 25 to 39 with glioma. Both conserved end residues are part of each CDR3. The order of the fields is CDR3 length, V gene, J gene, D gene, CDR3 protein. D genes are given only for firm matches.

len: 12; v_gene: TRBV7-9; j_gene: TRBJ2-7; d_gene: NA; CDR3aa: CASSPGAGEQYF
len: 14; v_gene: TRBV15; j_gene: TRBJ1-2; d_gene: NA; CDR3aa: CATSSGAPGYGYTF
len: 17; v_gene: TRBV5-1; j_gene: TRBJ2-6; d_gene: TRBD1; CDR3aa: CASSWTGMGSGANVLTF
len: 13; v_gene: TRBV4-3; j_gene: TRBJ2-7; d_gene: NA; CDR3aa: CASSQDRGYEQYF
len: 15; v_gene: TRBV5-6; j_gene: TRBJ2-7; d_gene: NA; CDR3aa: CASSLAGTVFYEQYF
len: 14; v_gene: TRBV30; j_gene: TRBJ1-1; d_gene: NA; CDR3aa: CAWSGLYRNTEAFF
len: 14; v_gene: TRBV5-1; j_gene: TRBJ1-3; d_gene: NA; CDR3aa: CASSLDRETNTIYF
len: 13; v_gene: TRBV6-4; j_gene: TRBJ2-2; d_gene: NA; CDR3aa: CASSVEGTGELFF
len: 10; v_gene: TRBV7-9; j_gene: TRBJ2-1; d_gene: NA; CDR3aa: CASSLDEQFF
len: 15; v_gene: TRBV4-1; j_gene: TRBJ1-2; d_gene: TRBD1; CDR3aa: CASSLQGDRYYGYTF
len: 12; v_gene: TRBV25-1; j_gene: TRBJ1-4; d_gene: TRBD1; CDR3aa: CASNRGYEKLFF
len: 14; v_gene: TRBV7-9; j_gene: TRBJ1-1; d_gene: TRBD1; CDR3aa: CASSRTGTNTEAFF
len: 14; v_gene: TRBV10-3; j_gene: TRBJ1-4; d_gene: NA; CDR3aa: CAIRDASTNEKLFF
len: 11; v_gene: TRBV2; j_gene: TRBJ2-1; d_gene: NA; CDR3aa: CASSFRGEQFF
len: 15; v_gene: TRBV30; j_gene: TRBJ2-5; d_gene: TRBD2; CDR3aa: CAWSVRLALHGTQYF
len: 14; v_gene: TRBV7-3; j_gene: TRBJ2-5; d_gene: NA; CDR3aa: CASSLRGGEETQYF
len: 13; v_gene: TRBV7-9; j_gene: TRBJ2-7; d_gene: TRBD2; CDR3aa: CASSSGLAGEQYF
len: 14; v_gene: TRBV7-8; j_gene: TRBJ1-1; d_gene: NA; CDR3aa: CASSLASQNTEAFF
len: 15; v_gene: TRBV6-5; j_gene: TRBJ1-3; d_gene: NA; CDR3aa: CASTRRGESGNTIYF
len: 15; v_gene: TRBV10-3; j_gene: TRBJ2-1; d_gene: TRBD2; CDR3aa: CAISTSGGAVNEQFF
len: 16; v_gene: TRBV5-1; j_gene: TRBJ1-1; d_gene: NA; CDR3aa: CASSLMGIGGASEAFF
len: 16; v_gene: TRBV4-1; j_gene: TRBJ1-5; d_gene: NA; CDR3aa: CASSHPPAGKNQPQHF
len: 16; v_gene: TRBV4-2; j_gene: TRBJ2-3; d_gene: TRBD2; CDR3aa: CASSQATGGATDTQYF
len: 12; v_gene: TRBV27; j_gene: TRBJ1-1; d_gene: NA; CDR3aa: CASNTPLGEAFF
len: 13; v_gene: TRBV5-1; j_gene: TRBJ1-2; d_gene: NA; CDR3aa: CASSPDSLYGYTF
len: 13; v_gene: TRBV30; j_gene: TRBJ2-1; d_gene: NA; CDR3aa: CAWSVGPINEQFF
len: 15; v_gene: TRBV6-1; j_gene: TRBJ1-1; d_gene: NA; CDR3aa: CASSEPAGANTEAFF
len: 15; v_gene: TRBV2; j_gene: TRBJ1-1; d_gene: TRBD1; CDR3aa: CASRAPRDRATEAFF
len: 12; v_gene: TRBV7-9; j_gene: TRBJ2-1; d_gene: NA; CDR3aa: CASSLGDNEQFF
len: 15; v_gene: TRBV18; j_gene: TRBJ2-7; d_gene: TRBD1; CDR3aa: CASSSMGTGNYEQYF
len: 12; v_gene: TRBV29-1; j_gene: TRBJ2-2; d_gene: NA; CDR3aa: CSVPGYTGELFF
len: 14; v_gene: TRBV5-4; j_gene: TRBJ1-1; d_gene: NA; CDR3aa: CASSWPGENTEAFF
len: 15; v_gene: TRBV4-2; j_gene: TRBJ1-5; d_gene: TRBD1; CDR3aa: CASSPEGQGDQPQHF
len: 15; v_gene: TRBV25-1; j_gene: TRBJ1-1; d_gene: NA; CDR3aa: CASSSLGQGNTEAFF
len: 15; v_gene: TRBV4-1; j_gene: TRBJ1-1; d_gene: TRBD1; CDR3aa: CASSTRGTEDTEAFF
len: 13; v_gene: TRBV6-5; j_gene: TRBJ2-5; d_gene: NA; CDR3aa: CASSYDRQETQYF
len: 16; v_gene: TRBV2; j_gene: TRBJ2-7; d_gene: TRBD2; CDR3aa: CASSELVSGGSYEQYF
len: 16; v_gene: TRBV4-3; j_gene: TRBJ1-1; d_gene: NA; CDR3aa: CASSQVFGEPNTEAFF
len: 14; v_gene: TRBV6-1; j_gene: TRBJ2-3; d_gene: NA; CDR3aa: CASSERASTDTQYF
len: 16; v_gene: TRBV9; j_gene: TRBJ2-4; d_gene: TRBD2; CDR3aa: CASSVGSGGAKNIQYF
len: 13; v_gene: TRBV29-1; j_gene: TRBJ2-7; d_gene: NA; CDR3aa: CSVVWPFSYEQYF
len: 15; v_gene: TRBV5-1; j_gene: TRBJ1-1; d_gene: NA; CDR3aa: CASKEEHFPGTEAFF
len: 17; v_gene: TRBV4-1; j_gene: TRBJ2-7; d_gene: NA; CDR3aa: CASSQDRGTHPSYEQYF
len: 12; v_gene: TRBV5-6; j_gene: TRBJ2-7; d_gene: NA; CDR3aa: CASSFGSDEQYF
len: 14; v_gene: TRBV5-6; j_gene: TRBJ2-1; d_gene: NA; CDR3aa: CASSLLRHYNEQFF
len: 14; v_gene: TRBV6-6; j_gene: TRBJ1-6; d_gene: NA; CDR3aa: CASRQGPLNSPLHF
len: 11; v_gene: TRBV5-4; j_gene: TRBJ2-3; d_gene: NA; CDR3aa: CASSSTDTQYF
len: 14; v_gene: TRBV13; j_gene: TRBJ1-3; d_gene: NA; CDR3aa: CASSLEQGGNTIYF
len: 16; v_gene: TRBV6-5; j_gene: TRBJ2-7; d_gene: TRBD1; CDR3aa: CASSYSGQGRIYEQYF
len: 17; v_gene: TRBV7-9; j_gene: TRBJ1-5; d_gene: NA; CDR3aa: CASSFATSGSSNQPQHF